These 15 T cell receptor beta chains were sequenced from one sample in a study of circulating CD8 cells and anti-PD-1 response in melanoma. The QIAseq Immune Repertoire TCR panel built the libraries from roughly 15 ng of total RNA. MiXCR, run by TCRdb on the reads, gives a single entry per CDR3 protein. Of some 1,000 distinct CDR3 sequences listed, roughly 5.9% were seen once; the top ten hold approximately 10%. Sorting of live CD3+CD8+TCRalphabeta+ cells by PD-1 and/or TIGIT gave four subsets. The sample was CD8+ T cells from PBMCs, taken at baseline or after one month of anti-PD-1 therapy (not recorded which). The receptors come from a human donor with melanoma.

This clonotype is judged large. The chain links TRBV5-6 to TRBJ2-2; 11 positions agree with TRBD1. The CDR3 sequence is 16 residues long. The junction had 6 bases not matched to a gene; V was cut back by 2 bases and J by 6 bases. Germline V gene lookup returns CDR1 SGHDT and CDR2 YYEEEE. The DNA for the CDR3 is TGTGCCAGCAGCTTTTGGACAGGGGGCTTATCCGGGGAGCTGTTTTTT. It yields the protein CASSFWTGGLSGELFF.

By share, this clonotype counts as large. The J gene is TRBJ1-2, the V gene TRBV2, with 7 bases fitting TRBD1. With V trimmed by 3 bases and J by 7 bases, 5 bases remained unmatched. This CDR3 contains 13 residues. Germline V gene sequence: CDR1 SNHLY, CDR2 FYNNEI. CDR3 sequence: CASSDGQVAGYTF. The CDR3 DNA follows: TGTGCCAGCAGTGACGGACAGGTCGCTGGCTACACCTTC. Supplemented by reference TRBV2 and TRBJ1-2, the full variable domain reads EPEVTQTPSHQVTQMGQEVILRCVPISNHLYFYWYRQILGQKVEFLVSFYNNEISEKSEIFDDQFSVERPDGSNFTLKIRSTKLEDSAMYFCASSDGQVAGYTFGSGTRLTVV.

This clonotype is classed as medium-sized (0.01 to 0.1%). The chain is built from TRBV29-1 and TRBJ1-1; D ambiguous. The V gene lost 6 bases and the J gene lost 5 bases, with 13 bases spanning the gap. CDR3 size: 12 residues. From germline, CDR1 is SQVTM and CDR2 ANQGSEA. CDR3 nucleotides: TGCAGCGTCCACCTTGGAAGTACTGAAGCTTTCTTT. Translating gives CSVHLGSTEAFF.

This clonotype is labeled as medium-sized. The gene calls are TRBV28 and TRBJ2-3; D remains unclear. This CDR3 spans 14 amino acids. Per germline, CDR1 MDHEN and CDR2 SYDVKM. Trimming left V 1 base short and J 2 bases short, with 7 bases between. CDR3 DNA sequence: TGTGCCAGCAGTTTATCACTGGCCACAGATACGCAGTATTTT. Amino acid sequence: CASSLSLATDTQYF.

In its sample, this clonotype ranks as large. The chain is built from TRBV7-2 and TRBJ2-5; no firm D call. V dropped 5 bases and J dropped 2 bases, with 15 bases sitting between them. CDR3 size: 15 residues. CDR1 and CDR2 from the germline V gene are SGHTA and FQGNSA. The CDR3 DNA is TGTGCCAGCAGCAGTCTTCGTATACGGCAAGAGACCCAGTACTTC. Protein sequence: CASSSLRIRQETQYF.

By sample fraction, this clonotype is large. The junction does not match germline at one end; this may be a read error. The V and J genes are TRBV28 and TRBJ2-7; TRBD1 matches at 10 bases. The length of the CDR3 is 15 residues. CDR1 MDHEN and CDR2 SYDVKM come from the germline V gene. CDR3 DNA: TGTGCCAGCAGTCCAAACCCTTTAGAGACCGGGACAGGGGTGTTC. Translation: CASSPNPLETGTGVF.

This clonotype was seen a few times. The CDR3 DNA follows: TGTGCCATCAGTACTAGCGGGAGTTACAATGAGCAGTTCTTC. It is translated as CAISTSGSYNEQFF. The genes are TRBV10-3 and TRBJ2-1; 11 bases fit TRBD2. Looked up from germline, CDR1 is ENHRY and CDR2 is SYGVKD. The V and J ends lost 5 bases and 4 bases, in that order; junction bases with no gene match: 1. The CDR3 covers 14 residues.

This clonotype came up a few times. The chain has TRBV28 and TRBJ2-4, with TRBD2 matching 8 bases. There are 14 residues in the CDR3. Germline assignment: CDR1 MDHEN and CDR2 SYDVKM. The V segment lost 3 bases and the J segment 10 bases; nucleotides outside the gene matches: 8. CDR3 sequence: CASSFSTSDRIQYF. CDR3 nucleotides: TGTGCCAGCAGTTTCTCGACTAGCGATAGAATTCAGTACTTC. The full variable domain, completed using reference TRBV28 and TRBJ2-4, is DVKVTQSSRYLVKRTGEKVFLECVQDMDHENMFWYRQDPGLGLRLIYFSYDVKMKEKGDIPEGYSVSREKKERFSLILESASTNQTSMYLCASSFSTSDRIQYFGAGTRLSVL.

This clonotype is classed as large. The chain links TRBV28 to TRBJ2-7; D is undetermined. Between the trimmed V and J ends, which lost 7 bases and 7 bases, there was a span of 11 bases. The CDR3 sequence is 11 residues long. Germline loops: CDR1 MDHEN, CDR2 SYDVKM. The CDR3 bases are TGTGCCAGCATTCGATCCGGAGAGCAGTACTTC. Protein product: CASIRSGEQYF.

This clonotype is large. The rearrangement joins TRBV27 to TRBJ2-7; 9 bases map to TRBD1. Trimming at V came to 3 bases and at J to 1 base, leaving 4 bases not matched to a gene. CDR3 length: 15 amino acids. Germline V gene data show CDR1 as MNHEY and CDR2 as SMNVEV (reference sequence). CDR3 loop: CASSLTGTGSYEQYF. In DNA form, the CDR3 reads TGTGCCAGCAGTTTGACCGGGACAGGGTCCTACGAGCAGTACTTC.

This clonotype is labeled medium-sized. J is TRBJ2-7 and V is TRBV6-1; D not resolved. The germline V gene encodes CDR1 MNHNS and CDR2 SASEGT. The CDR3 spans 15 residues. V was trimmed by 2 bases and J by 1 base, leaving 12 bases between them. The CDR3 protein is CASSELVRISYEQYF. In nucleotides, the CDR3 is TGTGCCAGCAGTGAATTGGTTCGGATTTCCTACGAGCAGTACTTC.

In this sample, this clonotype is medium-sized (0.01 to 0.1%). The chain is built from TRBV20-1 and TRBJ2-7; tentative D call: TRBD2 (5 bases). The CDR3 covers 14 residues. CDR1 is DFQATT and CDR2 is SNEGSKA in the germline V gene (reference sequence). V was trimmed by 5 bases and J by 3 bases, leaving 17 bases between them. The DNA for the CDR3 is TGCAGTGCTCCCTGGGAGACTACAAGCTACGAGCAGTACTTC. Its translation is CSAPWETTSYEQYF.

This clonotype is labeled large. V gene TRBV27 combines with J gene TRBJ2-7; D may match TRBD1 or TRBD2 (6 bases each). Germline-derived CDR1 and CDR2 are MNHEY and SMNVEV (reference sequence). V shed 8 bases and J shed 4 bases, with 18 bases lying between them. The CDR3 runs to 14 residues. CDR3 nucleotide sequence: TGTGCCAGCCGGGGGCAGGGGATTTTTTACGAGCAGTACTTC. Residues: CASRGQGIFYEQYF.

In regard to this clonotype: One base away lies a much larger clone, so this may be a sequencing read error. CDR3: CASSYSASSRGTYEQYF. The CDR3 nucleotides read TGTGCCAGCAGTTACTCAGCCTCCTCACGGGGAACCTACGAGCAGTACTTC. The V call is TRBV6-6, the J call TRBJ2-7, with D possibly TRBD2 on 5 matching bases. Germline CDR1 and CDR2: MNHNY and SVGAGI (reference sequence). The CDR3 contains 17 residues. V dropped 0 bases and J dropped 2 bases, with 17 bases sitting between them.

The V gene is TRBV19, the J gene TRBJ2-3; no firm D call. V shed 6 bases and J shed 0 bases, with 7 bases lying between them. CDR3 length equals 13 residues. Germline CDR1 LNHDA, CDR2 SQIVND (reference sequence). In DNA, the CDR3 is TGTGCCAGTAGGGCGACCAGCACAGATACGCAGTATTTT. Translated: CASRATSTDTQYF.